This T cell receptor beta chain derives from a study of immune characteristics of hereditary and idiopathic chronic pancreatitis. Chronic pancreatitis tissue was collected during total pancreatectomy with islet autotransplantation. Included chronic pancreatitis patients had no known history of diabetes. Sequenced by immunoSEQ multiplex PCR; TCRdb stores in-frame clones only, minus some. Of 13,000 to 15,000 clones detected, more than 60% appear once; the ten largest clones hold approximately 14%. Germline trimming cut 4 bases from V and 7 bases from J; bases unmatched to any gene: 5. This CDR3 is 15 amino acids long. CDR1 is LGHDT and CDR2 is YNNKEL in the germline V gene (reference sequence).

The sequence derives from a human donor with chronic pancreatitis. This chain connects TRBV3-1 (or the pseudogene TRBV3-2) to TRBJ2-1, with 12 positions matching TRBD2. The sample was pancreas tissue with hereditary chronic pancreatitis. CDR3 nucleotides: TGTGCCAGCAGCCGGGGACTAGCGGGCTCAAATGAGCAGTTCTTC. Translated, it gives CASSRGLAGSNEQFF.